The entry that follows covers one T cell receptor beta chain sequence. Its antigen is still unknown. PBMCs served as the source from which CD4+ and CD8+ T cells were sorted. The sequencing template was cDNA reverse transcribed from extracted RNA. Produced via immunoSEQ multiplex PCR; TCRdb's table is partial and in-frame only. The top ten hold roughly 0.79% of the sample, which has approximately 100,000 clones, 40% to 45% seen once. The data are from a study of CD8+ T cells in alopecia areata. CDR3 size: 13 residues. With 2 bases removed from V and 5 bases from J, the gap between germline ends came to 9 bases. Germline CDR1 MDHEN, CDR2 SYDVKM. Whole-study findings and limits: TCRs were shared less clearly across patients than in mice, possibly for HLA-related reasons.

The chain is built from TRBV28 and TRBJ2-5; D remains unclear. Sequences were obtained from CD4+ T cells sorted from blood. This receptor was identified in a human donor with alopecia areata. The CDR3 loop is CASSLTGSETQYF. The CDR3 bases are TGTGCCAGCAGTTTAACGGGTTCGGAGACCCAGTACTTC.